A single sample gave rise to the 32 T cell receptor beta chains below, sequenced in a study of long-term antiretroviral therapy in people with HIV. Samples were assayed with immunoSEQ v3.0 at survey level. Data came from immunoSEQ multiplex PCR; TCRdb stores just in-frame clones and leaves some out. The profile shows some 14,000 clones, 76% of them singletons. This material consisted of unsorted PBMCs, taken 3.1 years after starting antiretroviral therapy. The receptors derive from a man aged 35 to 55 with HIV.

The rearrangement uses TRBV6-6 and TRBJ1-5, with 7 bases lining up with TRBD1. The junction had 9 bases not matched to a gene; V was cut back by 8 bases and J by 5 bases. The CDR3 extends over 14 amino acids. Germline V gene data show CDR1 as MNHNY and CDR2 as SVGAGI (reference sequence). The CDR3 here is CASDGFRGDQPQHF. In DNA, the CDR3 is TGTGCCAGCGATGGGTTCAGGGGGGATCAGCCCCAGCATTTT.

In DNA, the CDR3 is TGCAGCGTTGCTGGGCAGGGTTATGGCTACACCTTC. It specifies CSVAGQGYGYTF. V is TRBV29-1 and J is TRBJ1-2; D is perhaps TRBD1 (5 bases). V was shortened by 4 bases and J by 5 bases, with 11 bases between the two germline ends. The CDR3 is made up of 12 amino acids. Germline V gene data show CDR1 as SQVTM and CDR2 as ANQGSEA.

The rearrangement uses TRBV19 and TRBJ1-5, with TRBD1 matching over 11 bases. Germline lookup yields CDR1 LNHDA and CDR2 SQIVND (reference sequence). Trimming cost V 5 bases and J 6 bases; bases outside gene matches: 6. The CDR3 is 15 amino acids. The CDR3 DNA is TGTGCCAGTAGTTTCCGGGACAGGGGGATTCAGCCCCAGCATTTT. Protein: CASSFRDRGIQPQHF.

The CDR3 DNA is TGTGCCAGCAGTGGATTTGAGACAGGGGCAGATACGCAGTATTTT. Amino acids: CASSGFETGADTQYF. The rearrangement links TRBV6-1 to TRBJ2-3, with TRBD1 matching over 8 bases. Germline V lookup: CDR1 MNHNS, CDR2 SASEGT. The length of the CDR3 is 15 residues. V lost 4 bases to trimming and J lost 4 bases; unmatched junction nucleotides: 7.

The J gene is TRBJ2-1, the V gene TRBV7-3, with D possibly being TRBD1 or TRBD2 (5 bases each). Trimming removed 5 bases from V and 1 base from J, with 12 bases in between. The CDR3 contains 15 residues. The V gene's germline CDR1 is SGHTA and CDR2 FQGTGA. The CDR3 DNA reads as TGTGCCAGCAGCCCTGGGACGGCATCCTACAATGAGCAGTTCTTC. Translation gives CASSPGTASYNEQFF.

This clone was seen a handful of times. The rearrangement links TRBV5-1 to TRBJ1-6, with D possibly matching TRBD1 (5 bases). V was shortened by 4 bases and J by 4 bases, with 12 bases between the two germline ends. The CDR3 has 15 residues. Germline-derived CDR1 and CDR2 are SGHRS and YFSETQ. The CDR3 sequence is CASSDQGDYNSPLHF. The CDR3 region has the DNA TGCGCCAGCAGCGATCAGGGCGATTATAATTCACCCCTCCACTTT. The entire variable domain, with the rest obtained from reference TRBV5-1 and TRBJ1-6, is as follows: KAGVTQTPRYLIKTRGQQVTLSCSPISGHRSVSWYQQTPGQGLQFLFEYFSETQRNKGNFPGRFSGRQFSNSRSEMNVSTLELGDSALYLCASSDQGDYNSPLHFGNGTRLTVT.

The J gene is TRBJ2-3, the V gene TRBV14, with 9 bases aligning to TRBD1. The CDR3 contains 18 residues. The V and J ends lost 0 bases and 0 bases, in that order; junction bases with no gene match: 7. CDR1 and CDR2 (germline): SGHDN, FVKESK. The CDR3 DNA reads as TGTGCCAGCAGCCAAGATGTGACAGGGGGATTTAGCACAGATACGCAGTATTTT. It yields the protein CASSQDVTGGFSTDTQYF.

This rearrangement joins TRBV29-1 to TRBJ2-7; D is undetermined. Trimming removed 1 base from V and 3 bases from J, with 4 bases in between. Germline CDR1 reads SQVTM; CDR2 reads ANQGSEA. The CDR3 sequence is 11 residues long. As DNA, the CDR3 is TGCAGCGTTGAAGTTGGCTACGAGCAGTACTTC. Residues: CSVEVGYEQYF.

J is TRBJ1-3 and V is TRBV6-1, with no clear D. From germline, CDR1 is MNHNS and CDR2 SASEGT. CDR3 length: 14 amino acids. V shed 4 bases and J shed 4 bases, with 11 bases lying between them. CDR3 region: CASSVAASGNTIYF. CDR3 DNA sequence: TGTGCCAGCAGTGTGGCGGCATCCGGAAACACCATATATTTT.

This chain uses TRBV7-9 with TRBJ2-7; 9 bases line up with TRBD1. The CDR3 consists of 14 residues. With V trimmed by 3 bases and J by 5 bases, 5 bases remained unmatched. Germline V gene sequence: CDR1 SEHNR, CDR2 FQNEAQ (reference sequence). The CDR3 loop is CASSLGQGVDEQYF. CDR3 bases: TGTGCCAGCAGCTTGGGACAGGGAGTAGACGAGCAGTACTTC.

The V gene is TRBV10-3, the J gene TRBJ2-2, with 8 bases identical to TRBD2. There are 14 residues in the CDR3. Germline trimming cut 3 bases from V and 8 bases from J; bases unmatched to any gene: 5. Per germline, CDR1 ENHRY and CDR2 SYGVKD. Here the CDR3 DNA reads TGTGCCATCAGTGAATTAGCGGGAAAAGGGGAGCTGTTTTTT. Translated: CAISELAGKGELFF.

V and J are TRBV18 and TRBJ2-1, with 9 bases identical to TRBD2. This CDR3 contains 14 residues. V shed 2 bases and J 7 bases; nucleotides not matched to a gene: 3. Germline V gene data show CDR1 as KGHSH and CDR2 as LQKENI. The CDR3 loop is CASSPNLAGNEQFF. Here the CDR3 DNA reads TGTGCCAGCTCACCAAACCTAGCGGGGAATGAGCAGTTCTTC.

CDR3 loop: CASSPRGLTDTQYF. The CDR3 DNA reads as TGTGCCAGCTCGCCCCGGGGGCTCACAGATACGCAGTATTTT. The chain links TRBV27 to TRBJ2-3; D assignment may be TRBD1 or TRBD2 (6 bases each). CDR1 and CDR2 from the germline V gene are MNHEY and SMNVEV (reference sequence). The CDR3 contains 14 residues. Trimming shortened V by 8 bases and J by 2 bases, and 14 bases separated the two germline ends.

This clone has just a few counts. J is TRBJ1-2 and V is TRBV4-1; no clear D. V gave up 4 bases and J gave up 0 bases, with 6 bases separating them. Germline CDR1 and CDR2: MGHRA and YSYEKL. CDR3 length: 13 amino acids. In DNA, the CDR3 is TGCGCCAGCAGCCCCCTGCCTAACTATGGCTACACCTTC. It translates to CASSPLPNYGYTF.

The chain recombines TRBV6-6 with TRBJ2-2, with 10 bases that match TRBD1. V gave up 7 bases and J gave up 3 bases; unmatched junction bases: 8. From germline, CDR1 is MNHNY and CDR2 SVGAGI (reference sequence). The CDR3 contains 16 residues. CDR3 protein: CASTLTGGFDTGELFF. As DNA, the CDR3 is TGTGCCAGCACCCTGACAGGGGGCTTTGACACCGGGGAGCTGTTTTTT.

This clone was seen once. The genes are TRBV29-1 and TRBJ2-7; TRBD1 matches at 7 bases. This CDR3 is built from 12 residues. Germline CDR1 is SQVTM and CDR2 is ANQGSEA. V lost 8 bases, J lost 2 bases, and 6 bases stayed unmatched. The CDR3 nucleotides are TGCAGCTTCCGGACAGGTCCCTACGAGCAGTACTTC. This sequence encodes CSFRTGPYEQYF.

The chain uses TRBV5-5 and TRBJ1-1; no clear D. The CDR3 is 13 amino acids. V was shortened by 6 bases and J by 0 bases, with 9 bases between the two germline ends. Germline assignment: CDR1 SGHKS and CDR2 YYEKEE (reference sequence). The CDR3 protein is CASIAPMNTEAFF. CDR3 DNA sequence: TGTGCCAGCATCGCACCGATGAACACTGAAGCTTTCTTT.

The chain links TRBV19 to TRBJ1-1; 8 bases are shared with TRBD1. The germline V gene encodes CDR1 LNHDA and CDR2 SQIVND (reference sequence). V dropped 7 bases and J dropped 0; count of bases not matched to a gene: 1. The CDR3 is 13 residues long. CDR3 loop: CASTGGMNTEAFF. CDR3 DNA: TGTGCCAGTACAGGGGGCATGAACACTGAAGCTTTCTTT. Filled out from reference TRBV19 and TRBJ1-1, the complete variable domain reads DGGITQSPKYLFRKEGQNVTLSCEQNLNHDAMYWYRQDPGQGLRLIYYSQIVNDFQKGDIAEGYSVSREKKESFPLTVTSAQKNPTAFYLCASTGGMNTEAFFGQGTRLTVV.

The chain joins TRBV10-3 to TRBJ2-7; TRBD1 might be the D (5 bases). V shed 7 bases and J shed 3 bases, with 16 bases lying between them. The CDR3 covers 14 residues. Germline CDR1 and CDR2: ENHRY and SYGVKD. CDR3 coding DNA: TGTGCCATCACCGACAGTGCGGTACTCTACGAGCAGTACTTC. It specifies CAITDSAVLYEQYF.

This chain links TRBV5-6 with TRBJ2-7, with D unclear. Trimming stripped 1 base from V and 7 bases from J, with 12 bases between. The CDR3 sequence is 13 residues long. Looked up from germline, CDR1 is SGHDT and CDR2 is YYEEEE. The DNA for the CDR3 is TGTGCCAGCAGCTTGACCGGCCTAACGGAGCAGTACTTC. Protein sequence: CASSLTGLTEQYF.

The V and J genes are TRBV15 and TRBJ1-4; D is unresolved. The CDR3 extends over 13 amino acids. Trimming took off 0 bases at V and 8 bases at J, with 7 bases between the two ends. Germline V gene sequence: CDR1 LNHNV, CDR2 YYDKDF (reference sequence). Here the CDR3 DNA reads TGTGCCACCAGCAGAGATACGGGCGAAAAACTGTTTTTT. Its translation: CATSRDTGEKLFF.

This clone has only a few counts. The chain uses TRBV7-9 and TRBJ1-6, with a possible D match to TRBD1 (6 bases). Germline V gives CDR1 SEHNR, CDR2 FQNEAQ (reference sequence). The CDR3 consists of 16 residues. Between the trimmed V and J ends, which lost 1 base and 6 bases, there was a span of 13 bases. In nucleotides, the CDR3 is TGTGCCAGCAGCTTAGGATGGTCGGACAGTAATTCACCCCTCCACTTT. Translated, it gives CASSLGWSDSNSPLHF.

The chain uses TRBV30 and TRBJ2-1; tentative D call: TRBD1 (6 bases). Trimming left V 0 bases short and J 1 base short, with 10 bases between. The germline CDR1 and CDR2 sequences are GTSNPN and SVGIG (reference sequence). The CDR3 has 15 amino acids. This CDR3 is CAWSVLDSSYNEQFF. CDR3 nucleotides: TGTGCCTGGAGTGTACTGGACAGTTCCTACAATGAGCAGTTCTTC.

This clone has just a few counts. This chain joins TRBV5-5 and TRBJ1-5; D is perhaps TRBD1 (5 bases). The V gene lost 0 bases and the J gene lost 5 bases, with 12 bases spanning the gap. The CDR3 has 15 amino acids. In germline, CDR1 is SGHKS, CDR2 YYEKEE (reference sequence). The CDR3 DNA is TGTGCCAGCAGCTTGGAGGTGCAGGGTTATCAGCCCCAGCATTTT. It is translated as CASSLEVQGYQPQHF.

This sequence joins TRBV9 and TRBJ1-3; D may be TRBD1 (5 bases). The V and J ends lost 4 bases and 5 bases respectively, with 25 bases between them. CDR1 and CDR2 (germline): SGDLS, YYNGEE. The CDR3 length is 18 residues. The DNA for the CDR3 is TGTGCCAGCAGCAGACTCGACAGTGGGCAGGTTAATAGAAACACCATATATTTT. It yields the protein CASSRLDSGQVNRNTIYF.

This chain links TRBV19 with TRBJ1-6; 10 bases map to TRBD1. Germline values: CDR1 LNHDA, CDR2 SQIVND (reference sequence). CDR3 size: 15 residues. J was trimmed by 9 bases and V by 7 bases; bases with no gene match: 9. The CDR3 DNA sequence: TGTGCCAGTACGGTTGGACAGGGGGTGATTTCACCCCTCCACTTT. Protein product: CASTVGQGVISPLHF.

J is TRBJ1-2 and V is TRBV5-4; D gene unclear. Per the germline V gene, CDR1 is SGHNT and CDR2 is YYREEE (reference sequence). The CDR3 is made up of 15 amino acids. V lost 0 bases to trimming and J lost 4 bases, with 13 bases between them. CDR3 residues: CASSLAGLRIYGYTF. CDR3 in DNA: TGTGCCAGCAGCTTGGCCGGCCTTCGGATCTATGGCTACACCTTC.

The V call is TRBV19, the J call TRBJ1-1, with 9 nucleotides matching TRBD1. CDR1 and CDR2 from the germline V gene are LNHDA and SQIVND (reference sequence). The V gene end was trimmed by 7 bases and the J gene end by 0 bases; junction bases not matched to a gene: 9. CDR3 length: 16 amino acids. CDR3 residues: CASTPTGGSMNTEAFF. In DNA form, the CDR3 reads TGTGCCAGTACCCCGACAGGGGGTTCCATGAACACTGAAGCTTTCTTT.

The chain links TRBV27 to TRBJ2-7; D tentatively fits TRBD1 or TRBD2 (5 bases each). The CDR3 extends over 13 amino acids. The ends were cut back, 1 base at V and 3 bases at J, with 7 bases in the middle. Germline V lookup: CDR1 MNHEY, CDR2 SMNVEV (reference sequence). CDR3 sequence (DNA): TGTGCCAGCAGTTTATTTGGGGGCTACGAGCAGTACTTC. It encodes CASSLFGGYEQYF.

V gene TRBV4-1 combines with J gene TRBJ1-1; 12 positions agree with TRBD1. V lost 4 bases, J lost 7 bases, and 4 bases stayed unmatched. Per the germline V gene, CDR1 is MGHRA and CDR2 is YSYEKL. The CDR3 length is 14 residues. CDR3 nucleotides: TGCGCCAGCAGCCCGGGACAGGGGGCTGGTGAAGCTTTCTTT. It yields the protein CASSPGQGAGEAFF.

The DNA of the CDR3 is TGTGCCAGCAGCTCGCAGGGGGGTGCCTACGAGCAGTACTTC. Translation: CASSSQGGAYEQYF. The rearrangement links TRBV4-2 to TRBJ2-7; possible D gene TRBD1, 7 bases. V was cut by 5 bases and J by 2 bases, with 13 bases left in between. Germline V CDR1 and CDR2: LGHNA, YNFKEQ. The CDR3 contains 14 residues.

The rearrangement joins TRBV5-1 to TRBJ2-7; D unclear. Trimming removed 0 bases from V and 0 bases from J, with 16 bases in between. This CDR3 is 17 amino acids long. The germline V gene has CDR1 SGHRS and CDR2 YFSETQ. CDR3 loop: CASSLGGLSDISYEQYF. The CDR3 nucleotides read TGCGCCAGCAGCTTGGGAGGTCTCTCCGACATCTCCTACGAGCAGTACTTC. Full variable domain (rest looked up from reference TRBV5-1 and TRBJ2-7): KAGVTQTPRYLIKTRGQQVTLSCSPISGHRSVSWYQQTPGQGLQFLFEYFSETQRNKGNFPGRFSGRQFSNSRSEMNVSTLELGDSALYLCASSLGGLSDISYEQYFGPGTRLTVT.